Described below is a single T cell receptor (beta chain) sequence and its context. Germline V CDR1 and CDR2: SGHRS, YFSETQ. The CDR3 totals 12 residues. The sample belongs to a study of T cells expressing NK-cell markers. TCRdb reprocessed the 5' RACE reads, with one entry per CDR3 protein and no DNA. The repertoire table contains about 460,000 distinct CDR3 sequences. The TCR originated in a woman in her fifties or sixties in good health. The sequenced sample consisted of blood T cells: a sorted CD56 or NKG2C T cell subset, CD4+ or CD8+ T cells, or bulk PBMC T cells (not recorded which). The chain has TRBV5-1 and TRBJ2-7. The CDR3 loop is CASSLGTYEQYF.